A selection of T cell receptor beta chains follows, all from one sample in a study of T cells in Graves' hyperthyroidism and ophthalmopathy. TCRdb independently ran MiXCR on the multiplex PCR reads; one entry per CDR3 protein. This table holds a few hundred thousand distinct CDR3 sequences, roughly 13% found once. The sequenced sample consisted of blood. Every receptor here comes from a young woman with Graves' hyperthyroidism. Each CDR3 is given with its conserved first and last residue. The D gene is left open where the match is weak. Rows may omit the clone size; those that give it use once, few, many or a size class.

v_call	d_call	clone_size	j_call	cdr3_nt	cdr3_aa
TRBV20-1	.	many	TRBJ2-7	TGCAGTGCTAGGACCGGGACTCCCTACGAGCAGTACTTC	CSARTGTPYEQYF
TRBV12-3/TRBV12-4	.	few	TRBJ1-5	TGTGCCAGCAGTATTACACAGGGATTTGGTCAGCCCCAGCATTTT	CASSITQGFGQPQHF
TRBV28	.	many	TRBJ1-5	TGTGCCAGCAGCCCCGACAGACCCAATCAGCCCCAGCATTTT	CASSPDRPNQPQHF
TRBV29-1	.	.	TRBJ1-2	TGCAGCGTTGATGGCGTAGCCTCTATGCGCTACACCTTC	CSVDGVASMRYTF
TRBV6-5	.	many	TRBJ1-1	TGTGCCAGCAGTTACGTATCCGGGACATTGAACACTGAAGCTTTCTTT	CASSYVSGTLNTEAFF
TRBV9	.	.	TRBJ2-2	TGTGCCAGCAGCGTAGACCTCTCGAACACCGGGGAGCTGTTTTTT	CASSVDLSNTGELFF
TRBV5-1	.	few	TRBJ2-3	TGCGCCAGCAGCAGGGGGGGGATTAATCAGCCCCAGTATTTT	CASSRGGINQPQYF
TRBV13	.	many	TRBJ2-5	TGTGCCAGCAGCCGGGCCCAACAAGAGACCCAGTACTTC	CASSRAQQETQYF
TRBV28	.	few	TRBJ1-1	TGTGCCAGCAGTTTCCGGTCGGATGAAGCTTTCTTT	CASSFRSDEAFF
TRBV12-3/TRBV12-4	TRBD1	many	TRBJ1-1	TGTGCCAGCAGGCTCCTCGGGACAGGGAACACTGAAGCTTTCTTT	CASRLLGTGNTEAFF
TRBV20-1	.	many	TRBJ1-4	TGCAGTGCTGCAACAGGGATTAATGAAAAACTGTTTTTT	CSAATGINEKLFF
TRBV2	.	many	TRBJ1-5	TGTGCCAGCAGTGTGCGCGGCAATCAGCCCCAGCATTTT	CASSVRGNQPQHF
TRBV20-1	.	few	TRBJ2-2	TGCAGTGCTAGAGGAAGCGGCGCCGGGGAGCTGTTTTTT	CSARGSGAGELFF
TRBV12-3/TRBV12-4	.	many	TRBJ1-6	TGTGCCAGCAGTTTCAACGGTAATTCACCCCTCCACTTT	CASSFNGNSPLHF
TRBV7-8	.	.	TRBJ1-3	TGTGCCAGCAGACCACGGGGCGGAAACACCATATATTTT	CASRPRGGNTIYF
TRBV4-1	.	few	TRBJ1-2	TGCGCCAGCAGCCCCCAGGGTCTAGACTATGGCTACACCTTC	CASSPQGLDYGYTF
TRBV6-1	TRBD2	.	TRBJ2-6	TGTGCCAGCGGGGGACTAGCGGGACTTGTCTCTGGGGCCAACGTCCTGACTTTC	CASGGLAGLVSGANVLTF
TRBV20-1	.	few	TRBJ1-5	TGCAGTGCGGGGCGCCAAAATCAGCCCCAGCATTTT	CSAGRQNQPQHF
TRBV6-1	.	many	TRBJ2-5	TGTGCCAGCATGAAGCGATTCAGTCCGTGGGAAGAGACCCAGTACTTC	CASMKRFSPWEETQYF
TRBV3-1	.	many	TRBJ1-5	TGTGCCAGCAGCCAAGGTCCCGAGGGCGGCCAGCCCCAGCATTTT	CASSQGPEGGQPQHF
TRBV28	.	.	TRBJ2-1	TGTGCCAGCAGTTCCTCCGGCGGGCAGGCTTACAATGAGCAGTTCTTC	CASSSSGGQAYNEQFF
TRBV5-6	.	few	TRBJ1-5	TGTGCCAGCAGCTTTGGAAGGGCAGGGGTTGGCAATCAGCCCCAGCATTTT	CASSFGRAGVGNQPQHF
TRBV20-1	TRBD2	many	TRBJ2-3	TGCAGTGCTACGAGACTAGCGGGAGGCACAGATACGCAGTATTTT	CSATRLAGGTDTQYF
TRBV10-3	TRBD2	few	TRBJ2-7	TGTGCCATCAGGGGGACTAGCTCCGAGCAGTACTTC	CAIRGTSSEQYF
TRBV7-6	.	few	TRBJ1-1	TGTGCCAGCAAAACGGGAGAGAACACTGAAGCTTTCTTT	CASKTGENTEAFF
TRBV20-1	TRBD2	.	TRBJ2-7	TGCAGTGCTAGGGCCCCGAGCGGGAGAGCTTATGAGCAGTACTTC	CSARAPSGRAYEQYF
TRBV28	.	many	TRBJ2-1	TGTGCCAGCAGCCACACCCGAAGGGATGAGCAGTTCTTC	CASSHTRRDEQFF
TRBV10-3	TRBD1	many	TRBJ2-3	TGTGCCGCTTCTCAGGGGGCTTCCACAGATACGCAGTATTTT	CAASQGASTDTQYF
TRBV30	.	.	TRBJ1-4	TGTGCCTGGAGTGTAAGCCCGGGTGAAAAACTGTTTTTT	CAWSVSPGEKLFF
TRBV20-1	.	few	TRBJ1-2	TGCAGTGCTAGAGGAGGGACGAGCTATGGCTACACCTTC	CSARGGTSYGYTF
TRBV28	.	many	TRBJ1-1	TGTGCCAGCGGTATTAAGGGACAATTTCGCACTGAAGCTTTCTTT	CASGIKGQFRTEAFF
TRBV19	.	.	TRBJ2-7	TGTGCCAGTAGTCCGGAGGGGGAGCCCTCCTACGAGCAGTACTTC	CASSPEGEPSYEQYF
TRBV20-1	TRBD1	.	TRBJ1-3	TGCAGTGCCCTCCCTGGGACAGGCTCTGGAAACACCATATATTTT	CSALPGTGSGNTIYF
TRBV7-3	.	many	TRBJ2-2	TGTGCCAGCAGCTCAGGGATGAACACCGGGGAGCTGTTTTTT	CASSSGMNTGELFF
TRBV14	TRBD1	.	TRBJ1-2	TGTGCCAGCAGCCAACGTGGGGGACAGGGATCCTATGGCTACACCTTC	CASSQRGGQGSYGYTF
TRBV5-1	TRBD1	few	TRBJ2-5	TGCGCCAGCAGCTGGACAGGGGACTCGAGGGAGACCCAGTACTTC	CASSWTGDSRETQYF
TRBV2	.	many	TRBJ1-2	TGTGCCAGCAGTGAAGTGGGGGGACAAAACTATGGCTACACCTTC	CASSEVGGQNYGYTF
TRBV4-1	TRBD2	.	TRBJ2-3	TGCGCCAGCAGCCGGGATCCCGTGACTAGCGGAAGCACAGATACGCAGTATTTT	CASSRDPVTSGSTDTQYF
TRBV12-3/TRBV12-4	TRBD1	many	TRBJ1-1	TGTGCCAGCAGAGGGTTGGACAGGGTGAACACTGAAGCTTTCTTT	CASRGLDRVNTEAFF
TRBV2	.	many	TRBJ1-2	TGTGCCAGCAGTGAACAGGGACACTATGGCTACACCTTC	CASSEQGHYGYTF
TRBV12-3/TRBV12-4	TRBD1	many	TRBJ1-5	TGTGCCAGCAGTTTTAGGATGGGACAGGGGAATCAGCCCCAGCATTTT	CASSFRMGQGNQPQHF
TRBV7-2	TRBD2	.	TRBJ2-7	TGTGCCAGCAGCTCGGGAGCGGGAGCGGCCGAGCAGTACTTC	CASSSGAGAAEQYF
TRBV27	.	.	TRBJ2-2	TGTGCCAGCAGTCGGGACCCCTCCAGGGGGGAGCTGTTTTTT	CASSRDPSRGELFF
TRBV10-3	TRBD1	.	TRBJ1-3	TGTGCCATCAGACCTTTGGACAGGAACTCTGGAAACACCATATATTTT	CAIRPLDRNSGNTIYF
TRBV5-1	.	many	TRBJ2-7	TGCGCCAGCAGCTCGGGGGACAGAAGCTACGAGCAGTACTTC	CASSSGDRSYEQYF
TRBV15	.	many	TRBJ1-1	TGTGCCACCAGCAGAGATAGGAGGGGTTGGGACACTGAAGCTTTCTTT	CATSRDRRGWDTEAFF
TRBV14	.	.	TRBJ1-1	TGTGCCAGCAGCCAAGATTCCCAGGGTGCTTTCTTT	CASSQDSQGAFF